This T cell receptor (beta chain) originates from a study of blood T cell repertoires in COVID-19. CDR1 and CDR2 (germline): SGHRS, YFSETQ. The trim removed 4 bases at V and 5 bases at J, leaving 8 bases unmatched. The CDR3 sequence is 15 residues long. Enrollees, about 18 to 89 years old, lived in approximately 25 US areas. Sequenced by immunoSEQ multiplex PCR; TCRdb stores in-frame clones only, minus some. The sample has approximately 200,000 clones, about nine tenths seen once. This clonotype originated in a man aged 18 to 29 with acute COVID-19. This rearrangement joins TRBV5-1 to TRBJ2-1, with TRBD2 identical over 8 bases. Sequencing was performed on PBMCs or T cells enriched from blood (not recorded which). CDR3 amino acids: CASSPGGRQNNEQFF. For the CDR3, the DNA is TGCGCCAGCAGCCCGGGGGGGAGACAAAACAATGAGCAGTTCTTC.